Below are 3 T cell receptor beta chains sequenced from a single sample in a study of shared clonotypes between healthy human individuals. Generated by immunoSEQ multiplex PCR, the TCRdb table keeps only in-frame clones and is missing some. Among fewer than 850,000 clones listed, roughly 88% were seen once. Material for sequencing was memory CD8+ T cells from PBMCs. The sample's subset: CD45RO+ cells pooled with CCR7-negative TemRA cells. The origin of the receptors is a young man in good health. Some clones in this sample may be carry-over from other donors' samples.

This rearrangement joins TRBV7-3 to TRBJ2-1; 7 nucleotides align to TRBD2. Germline V gene data show CDR1 as SGHTA and CDR2 as FQGTGA. This CDR3 has 16 residues. V trimming: 4 bases; J trimming: 6 bases; junction bases outside the gene matches: 12. CDR3 loop: CASSSLPAGVGNEQFF. CDR3 nucleotide sequence: TGTGCCAGCAGCTCCCTTCCGGCGGGAGTAGGCAATGAGCAGTTCTTC.

The chain carries TRBV7-9 and TRBJ2-2; no reliable D call. This CDR3 comprises 14 residues. V shed 1 base and J shed 5 bases, with 8 bases lying between them. Germline lookup yields CDR1 SEHNR and CDR2 FQNEAQ (reference sequence). The CDR3 nucleotides are TGTGCCAGCAGCTTAGTAGTCGGGACCGGGGAGCTGTTTTTT. Protein sequence: CASSLVVGTGELFF.

The chain employs TRBV13 and TRBJ2-1, with D perhaps matching TRBD1 (6 bases). The CDR3 length is 14 residues. CDR1 is PRHDT, CDR2 FYEKMQ, per germline (reference sequence). Trimming pared 5 bases from V and 7 bases from J, leaving 15 bases between. CDR3 loop: CASSPPTGTNEQFF. The CDR3 DNA reads as TGTGCCAGCAGCCCCCCGACCGGGACAAATGAGCAGTTCTTC. Full variable domain (remainder filled in from reference TRBV13 and TRBJ2-1): AAGVIQSPRHLIKEKRETATLKCYPIPRHDTVYWYQQGPGQDPQFLISFYEKMQSDKGSIPDRFSAQQFSDYHSELNMSSLELGDSALYFCASSPPTGTNEQFFGPGTRLTVL.